One T cell receptor beta chain is described in this entry. Its antigen is unknown. This sample includes further DNA sequences coding for the same CDR3. V was shortened by 0 bases and J by 2 bases, with 11 bases between the two germline ends. There are 15 residues in the CDR3. The V gene's germline CDR1 is LNHNV and CDR2 YYDKDF (reference sequence). One heparinised blood draw averaging roughly 100 mL was given by each donor. This entry belongs to a study of beta chain features in type 1 diabetes. Reverse transcription of all isolated RNA meant that expressed TCRB transcripts were sequenced. About 3.7 million reads on average were seen across naive, central memory and regulatory T cell samples. TCRdb's copy holds only in-frame clones and misses some; the assay was immunoSEQ multiplex PCR. The sample holds some 330,000 clones, roughly 11% seen once. Broader study findings: More deletions and fewer insertions at VDJ junctions were seen in type 1 diabetes patients. Sampled from patients, naive, central memory and Treg TCRB repertoires appeared more similar than those sampled from healthy donors.

This chain joins TRBV15 and TRBJ2-7, with D possibly being TRBD2 (6 bases). The source of this sequence is a woman in her 30s in good health. Material: naive CD4+ T cells from blood. For the CDR3, the DNA is TGTGCCACCAGCAGAGATCTGGCGGGAACCTACGAGCAGTACTTC. Translation: CATSRDLAGTYEQYF.